These T cell receptor beta chains were read from a single sample in a study of T cells in Graves' hyperthyroidism and ophthalmopathy. In TCRdb, the multiplex PCR reads were re-called with MiXCR into one record per CDR3 protein. The sample shows fewer than 500,000 distinct CDR3 sequences, roughly 15% of them seen only once. Sequenced: blood. These TCRs come from a man aged 18 to 35 with Graves' ophthalmopathy. Each CDR3 is given with its conserved first and last residue. The D gene is left open where the match is weak. Not all rows give a size; the values are once, few, many and, for expanded clones, a class.

cdr3_length	v_call	clone_size	j_call	d_call	cdr3_nt	cdr3_aa
15	TRBV18	many	TRBJ2-1	NA	TGTGCCAGCTCACCAGGGACCACCTACTACAATGAGCAGTTCTTC	CASSPGTTYYNEQFF
13	TRBV5-5	many	TRBJ2-5	NA	TGTGCCAGCAGCTTGGGGTTTCAAGAGACCCAGTACTTC	CASSLGFQETQYF
16	TRBV13	many	TRBJ2-5	NA	TGTGCCAGCAGCAGCCGCCGGGACATGTTCCAAGAGACCCAGTACTTC	CASSSRRDMFQETQYF
14	TRBV5-4	few	TRBJ1-2	NA	TGTGCCAGCAGCTTGGTTTCAACCAACTATGGCTACACCTTC	CASSLVSTNYGYTF
14	TRBV27	many	TRBJ2-1	NA	TGTGCCAGCAGTCCACTGGGAGGTCCGGATGAGCAGTTCTTC	CASSPLGGPDEQFF
15	TRBV4-1	many	TRBJ1-1	NA	TGCGCCAGCAGCCAAGTAACGGGGAGCGGCACTGAAGCTTTCTTT	CASSQVTGSGTEAFF
14	TRBV30	many	TRBJ1-5	NA	TGTGCCTGGAGTGACCCAACAGGGAATCAGCCCCAGCATTTT	CAWSDPTGNQPQHF
14	TRBV5-1	NA	TRBJ1-6	TRBD1	TGCGCCAGCAGCTCGGGACAGGAAGATTCACCCCTCCACTTT	CASSSGQEDSPLHF
16	TRBV11-3	many	TRBJ2-1	TRBD2	TGTGCCAGCAGCTTAGCTAGCGGGAGTGCCTACAATGAGCAGTTCTTC	CASSLASGSAYNEQFF
15	TRBV25-1	few	TRBJ2-7	TRBD2	TGTGCCAGCAGTGGAGGGGTGTTAGCGGGAGGCGAGCAGTACTTC	CASSGGVLAGGEQYF
13	TRBV27	many	TRBJ2-1	TRBD2	TGTGCCAGCAGGCTAGCGGGAGCGATTGAGCAGTTCTTC	CASRLAGAIEQFF
19	TRBV3-1	few	TRBJ2-1	TRBD2	TGTGCCAGCAGCATGCCGGGACTAGCGGGAGGGTACTCCTACAATGAGCAGTTCTTC	CASSMPGLAGGYSYNEQFF
14	TRBV20-1	NA	TRBJ1-1	TRBD1	TGCAGTGCTACCAACAGGGGGTTGGGCACTGAAGCTTTCTTT	CSATNRGLGTEAFF
16	TRBV6-5	many	TRBJ2-1	TRBD1	TGTGCCAGCAGTTACCTGCGGACAGGGGACTTCAGTGAGCAGTTCTTC	CASSYLRTGDFSEQFF
16	TRBV10-1	many	TRBJ1-5	NA	TGCGCCAGCAGTGAGAATGGGAAAGGCTCCCGACAGCCCCAGCATTTT	CASSENGKGSRQPQHF
13	TRBV7-2	many	TRBJ1-2	NA	TGTGCCAGCAGCATAGACAGTAGCTATGGCTACACCTTC	CASSIDSSYGYTF
17	TRBV5-1	NA	TRBJ2-1	NA	TGCGCCAGCAGCTTGGCCCCGGGAACTAGCACCTACAATGAGCAGTTCTTC	CASSLAPGTSTYNEQFF
14	TRBV6-1	few	TRBJ1-5	NA	TGTGCCAGCAGTAAAGAACGGGGCAATCAGCCCCAGCATTTT	CASSKERGNQPQHF
13	TRBV24-1	many	TRBJ1-1	TRBD1	TGTGCCACCAGGGAGACAGGGGGTACTGAAGCTTTCTTT	CATRETGGTEAFF
12	TRBV6-1	many	TRBJ1-6	NA	TGTGCCAGCAGCTTCCCCGAGTCACCCCTCCACTTT	CASSFPESPLHF
12	TRBV7-8	many	TRBJ1-1	NA	TGTGCCAGCAGAGGGGAAAACACTGAAGCTTTCTTT	CASRGENTEAFF
17	TRBV6-4	NA	TRBJ2-1	TRBD2	TGTGCCAGCAGTGACAGCAGTAGCGGGAACTCCTACAATGAGCAGTTCTTC	CASSDSSSGNSYNEQFF
14	TRBV24-1	many	TRBJ2-7	NA	TGTGCCACCAGTGCAACCGGGGGCCCCTACGAGCAGTACTTC	CATSATGGPYEQYF
15	TRBV5-1	many	TRBJ2-7	NA	TGCGCCAGCAGCGCCGGAGGGACGGGGGCCTACGAGCAGTACTTC	CASSAGGTGAYEQYF